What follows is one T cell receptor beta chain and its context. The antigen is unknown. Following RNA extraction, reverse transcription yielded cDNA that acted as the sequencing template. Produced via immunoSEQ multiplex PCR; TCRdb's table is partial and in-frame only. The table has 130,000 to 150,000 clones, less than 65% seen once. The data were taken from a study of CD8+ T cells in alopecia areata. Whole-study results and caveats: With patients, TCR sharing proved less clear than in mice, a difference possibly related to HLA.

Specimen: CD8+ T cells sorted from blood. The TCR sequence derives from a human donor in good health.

CDR3 residues: CAIRRRAVDEQFF. The CDR3 bases are TGTGCCATCCGCCGGCGGGCCGTCGATGAGCAGTTCTTC. The chain recombines TRBV28 with TRBJ2-1, with D tentatively TRBD2 (5 bases). This CDR3 has 13 residues. V was shortened by 10 bases and J by 8 bases, with 18 bases between the two germline ends. From germline, CDR1 is MDHEN and CDR2 SYDVKM.